This T cell receptor (beta chain) was documented in a study of T-cell memory formation after mild COVID-19. Looking at the study overall: The TCR clusters were mostly specific to one donor. Study results and limitations: A second wave of clones peaked on day 37, and their SARS-CoV-2 specificity went unconfirmed. Clones that contracted from day 15 to 85 were balanced CD4/CD8, while later expanders leaned CD4+. That cross-reactive memory joined was suggested by some responding clones appearing in pre-infection memory.

This clonotype occurred a few times. Its antigen is unknown. One entry per CDR3 protein, called by TCRdb with MiXCR from the 5' RACE reads. Of about 400,000 distinct CDR3 sequences listed, about an eighth are singletons. Germline V gene sequence: CDR1 SGHVS, CDR2 FQNEAQ. The CDR3 loop spans 16 amino acids. Trimming removed 5 bases from V and 9 bases from J, with 20 bases in between. This chain joins TRBV7-8 and TRBJ1-6; no definite D call. This clonotype originated in a man between 18 and 29 years old who had mild COVID-19 (a few samples of this study predate the infection). Cell type and time point are not known. The specimen sequenced was PBMCs or a T cell subset sorted from them (not recorded which). The CDR3 DNA reads as TGTGCCAGCAGCGTATTCACCCTTTTGGGCGTTTCACCCCTCCACTTT. Its protein product is CASSVFTLLGVSPLHF.